One and the same sample provided the 2 T cell receptor beta chains below, sequenced in a study of cytomegalovirus exposure and HLA in healthy donors. PCR used 60 Vbeta primers and 13 Jbeta primers. Clones were read by immunoSEQ multiplex PCR, and TCRdb kept only the in-frame ones, dropping some. The top ten clones hold approximately 2.1% of a sample with 150,000 to 200,000 clones, over 60% of them seen once. What was sequenced was PBMCs. The receptors stem from a woman between 50 and 59 years old in good health and CMV-seronegative.

This clone has only a few counts. The chain couples TRBV15 to TRBJ2-1, with 9 nucleotides matching TRBD2. CDR1 is LNHNV and CDR2 is YYDKDF in the germline V gene (reference sequence). The CDR3 has 15 residues. V trimming: 4 bases; J trimming: 8 bases; junction bases outside the gene matches: 9. The chain's CDR3 is CATSTRTSAFDEQFF. CDR3 nucleotides: TGTGCCACCAGCACCCGGACTAGCGCGTTCGATGAGCAGTTCTTC.

The V call is TRBV25-1, the J call TRBJ2-3; 9 bases are shared with TRBD1. Losses at the gene ends were 6 bases for V and 4 bases for J; bases not matched to a gene: 8. The CDR3 loop spans 15 amino acids. The germline gives CDR1 MGHDK, CDR2 SYGVNS. CDR3 region: CASSPGQGIPDTQYF. The CDR3 DNA sequence: TGTGCCAGCAGCCCGGGACAGGGAATCCCAGATACGCAGTATTTT.